This TCR beta chain originates from a study of blood T cell repertoires in COVID-19 (dated by TCRdb to about 2020). General notes on the study: Samples covering the acute and convalescent phases of COVID-19 were provided by collaborators in the United States, Italy and Spain. Deeply sampled blood TCRbeta repertoires from subjects exposed to, actively infected with, or recovered from COVID-19 were included in the dataset. The material from the prospective study consisted of cDNA or gDNA derived from T cells, B-cell-depleted T cells, or PBMCs. The repertoires were released in a freely available public database meant as a resource for research on the immune response to SARS-CoV-2. Sample metadata almost always included a de-identified subject ID, COVID-19 status, age in years and sex. HLA class I and class II types, where available, came from metadata supplied by the sample provider rather than from assay-based typing. The samples were drawn from the first 160 participants of the ongoing ImmuneRACE study and from 1,254 subjects provided by 6 global collaborators.

Enrolling through a virtual design, the prospective study's participants ranged in age from roughly 18 to 90 years and lived across 20 to 30 United States geographic areas. To assign participants to cohorts, the prospective study relied on clinical history that participants themselves reported in a screening survey and a study questionnaire. Recovered participants in ImmuneRACE Cohort 3 were defined as having two consecutive negative NP/OP PCR tests, clearance from a healthcare professional, or resolution of symptoms. Each participant in the prospective study had whole blood, serum and a nasopharyngeal or oropharyngeal swab collected by mobile phlebotomists. Over a roughly 2-month period, participants in the prospective study had the option of providing additional blood draws and questionnaires. Blood samples from the prospective study were shipped frozen or at room temperature prior to DNA extraction.

The sample holds one count of this clone. Its antigen remains undetermined. One base away there is no much larger clone; base qualities are not given. CDR1 and CDR2, per the germline V gene, are MDHEN and SYDVKM. The CDR3 measures 15 amino acids from cysteine to phenylalanine. Just CDR3 DNA is preserved here, 45 bases in frame from base 1. At the junction V is shortened by 5 bases and J by 0 bases, with 11 bases in between. TCRbeta CDR3 regions were amplified from genomic DNA by means of the immunoSEQ Assay, a bias-controlled multiplex PCR. The paper's processing steps were these. The number of nucleated cells in each sample was estimated by amplification of reference gene primers within the assay. Sequence reads were collapsed and filtered to measure the absolute abundance of every unique TCRbeta CDR3 rearrangement. For each sample, productive Simpson clonality was calculated as the square root of Simpson's diversity index over productive rearrangements. In TCRdb, the immuneACCESS table is reduced to in-frame sequences with V and J assigned. These tables do not hold every clone; where another copy was compared, an unresolved V gene accounts for under half, and the others remain unexplained. The DNA gave D and trimming, while V, J and clone size come from that table. Across this sample there are around 430,000 clones, with around nine tenths seen only once. About 9.4% of the sample is taken by the ten largest.

Broader findings and caveats from the paper: The amount of clinical and demographic metadata varied by source and participant and was provided uncurated.

The TCR originated in a woman between 45 and 60 years old who had recovered from COVID-19. The source material was PBMCs or T cells enriched from blood (not recorded which). The sequence joins TRBV28 to TRBJ1-3; the D segment could be TRBD1, given 5 matching bases. For the CDR3, the sequence is CASSAGYDSGNTIYF. The base sequence is TGTGCCAGCAGTGCAGGGTACGACTCTGGAAACACCATATATTTT.